A selection of T cell receptor beta chains follows, all from one sample in a study of blood T cells in healthy people across ages. TCRdb analysed the 5' RACE reads with MiXCR anew, one entry per CDR3 protein. The sample shows around 1.5 million distinct CDR3 sequences, almost 60% of them seen only once. The sequencing input was blood. The receptors stem from a man younger than 30 in good health. Each CDR3 is given with its conserved first and last residue. The order of the fields is J gene, D gene, clone size, V gene, CDR3 protein, CDR3 DNA. The D gene is left open where the match is weak. Size tells how often a clone was seen (once, few, many) or the class of an expanded clone, and some rows leave it out.

J gene: TRBJ2-7
D gene: TRBD2
clone size: .
V gene: TRBV10-3
CDR3 protein: CAISEGLAASDEQYF
CDR3 DNA: TGTGCCATCAGTGAGGGACTAGCGGCCTCCGACGAGCAGTACTTC

J gene: TRBJ2-5
D gene: TRBD1
clone size: .
V gene: TRBV12-3/TRBV12-4
CDR3 protein: CASSPTVGQGEETQYF
CDR3 DNA: TGTGCCAGCAGTCCTACCGTGGGACAGGGGGAGGAGACCCAGTACTTC

J gene: TRBJ1-4
D gene: TRBD1
clone size: .
V gene: TRBV3-1
CDR3 protein: CASSHSGTGNEKLFF
CDR3 DNA: TGTGCCAGCAGCCATTCCGGGACAGGGAATGAAAAACTGTTTTTT

J gene: TRBJ2-1
D gene: .
clone size: .
V gene: TRBV13
CDR3 protein: CASSVGLGWYNEQFF
CDR3 DNA: TGTGCCAGCAGCGTAGGTCTGGGGTGGTACAATGAGCAGTTCTTC

J gene: TRBJ2-7
D gene: .
clone size: few
V gene: TRBV20-1
CDR3 protein: CSARDRGAPYEQYF
CDR3 DNA: TGCAGTGCTAGAGATCGCGGGGCCCCCTACGAGCAGTACTTC

J gene: TRBJ2-5
D gene: TRBD2
clone size: few
V gene: TRBV3-1
CDR3 protein: CASSQGLAGSQETQYF
CDR3 DNA: TGTGCCAGCAGCCAAGGACTAGCGGGGAGCCAAGAGACCCAGTACTTC

J gene: TRBJ2-3
D gene: .
clone size: .
V gene: TRBV29-1
CDR3 protein: CSVDNLLGTDTQYF
CDR3 DNA: TGCAGCGTTGACAACCTCCTGGGCACAGATACGCAGTATTTT

J gene: TRBJ2-7
D gene: TRBD2
clone size: .
V gene: TRBV20-1
CDR3 protein: CSARSGRVNEQYF
CDR3 DNA: TGCAGTGCTAGAAGCGGGAGGGTAAACGAGCAGTACTTC

J gene: TRBJ2-5
D gene: .
clone size: once
V gene: TRBV20-1
CDR3 protein: CSADLGETQYF
CDR3 DNA: TGCAGTGCTGACCTCGGTGAGACCCAGTACTTC

J gene: TRBJ1-1
D gene: .
clone size: .
V gene: TRBV29-1
CDR3 protein: CSVTGGRSREAEAFF
CDR3 DNA: TGCAGCGTTACCGGAGGCCGGTCCAGGGAGGCCGAAGCTTTCTTT